This TCR beta chain emerged from a study of PD-1 blockade in classical Hodgkin lymphoma. Time point defined: cycle 4 day 1 (C4D1), after 5 to 7 weeks of nivolumab. Relapses following autologous stem cell transplantation were seen in all patients, with brentuximab vedotin exposure varying. Thawed PBMCs were subjected to magnetic negative selection, which yielded isolated CD8+ T cells. Whole-study findings and limits: Individuals who commenced nivolumab within less than 1 year of ASCT were excluded. The study found that TCR diversity rose significantly by C4D1 in CD4+ but not CD8+ cells.

Assay: immunoSEQ multiplex PCR; the TCRdb copy retains only in-frame clones and omits some. This table has over 2,500 clones, approximately 80% appearing once. Trimming took 3 bases from V and 1 from J; bases not matched to a gene: 1. Germline V gene sequence: CDR1 MNHEY, CDR2 SMNVEV (reference sequence). The CDR3 extends over 14 amino acids. With respect to this clone: As yet, its antigen is unknown. This same CDR3 is encoded by further DNA sequences in the sample.

Sequences were derived from CD8+ T cells from blood, sampled before the fourth cycle of nivolumab. The source of this sequence is a human donor with classical Hodgkin lymphoma. The chain has TRBV27 and TRBJ2-7; 9 nucleotides line up with TRBD1. The CDR3 is CASSLDRGSYEQYF. As DNA, the CDR3 is TGTGCCAGCAGTTTGGACAGGGGATCCTACGAGCAGTACTTC.